The text below deals with one T cell receptor (beta chain). The antigen remains unidentified. Per the germline V gene, CDR1 is MGHRA and CDR2 is YSYEKL. The CDR3 extends over 16 amino acids. Germline trimming cut 1 base from V and 3 bases from J; bases unmatched to any gene: 8. The data stem from a study of OX40 agonist ivuxolimab in advanced cancers. Study information: Earlier treatment with anti-PD-1, anti-PD-L1 or anti-CTLA-4 was permitted, and 30% to 40% had received some. Study-wide results and caveats: At 0.1 to 3.0 mg/kg and by week 6, clonal expansion occurred in CD4+ and CD8+ blood T cells.

TCRdb keeps only in-frame clones here, not all; method: immunoSEQ multiplex PCR. This sample has just over 95,000 clones, with almost 90% found just once. The sample here was CD4+ or CD8+ T cells sorted from blood, taken in a trial of the OX40 agonist ivuxolimab. The origin of this receptor is an adult with an advanced solid tumor such as melanoma, head and neck, liver or kidney cancer. This chain joins TRBV4-1 and TRBJ2-7, with 8 bases aligning to TRBD2. The CDR3 DNA sequence: TGCGCCAGCAGCCAAGTCTTGGCTAGCGGGTTCTACGAGCAGTACTTC. Encoded protein: CASSQVLASGFYEQYF.